This TCR beta chain was profiled in a study of response to subunit inactivated influenza vaccine. Whole-study results and caveats: Seasonal influenza vaccination, on each occasion, was suggested by the authors to recruit few new T cells.

This clonotype was seen only a few times. Its matching antigen is unknown. The V gene end was trimmed by 2 bases and the J gene end by 2 bases; junction bases not matched to a gene: 11. The germline V gene encodes CDR1 SGHAT and CDR2 FQDESV (reference sequence). CDR3 length: 18 amino acids. TCRdb reanalysed the RT-PCR reads using MiXCR and keeps one entry per CDR3 protein. This table has around 850,000 distinct CDR3 sequences, roughly 20% appearing once. The sequence derives from a man in his forties or fifties who received an inactivated influenza vaccine. V gene TRBV11-1 combines with J gene TRBJ2-1; 8 nucleotides agree with TRBD2. Source: PBMCs from blood, taken roughly 5 days after vaccination. This CDR3 reads CASSLFSSGGTAYNEQFF. DNA of the CDR3: TGTGCCAGCAGCTTATTCTCCAGCGGGGGTACCGCCTACAATGAGCAGTTCTTC.